This entry lists 17 T cell receptor beta chains sequenced from one sample in a study of TIL therapy for anti-PD-1-resistant metastatic lung cancer. The libraries were made with immunoSEQ v3. The table came from immunoSEQ multiplex PCR; TCRdb's copy has only in-frame clones and leaves some out. The sample gives some 20,000 clones, approximately 79% of which show up once; 7.4% is in the top ten. As for time point: pre-treatment sample, taken before nivolumab and TIL therapy. This specimen consisted of blood, obtained at baseline. Source of these receptors: a person aged 30 to 80 with non-small cell lung cancer.

This CDR3 reads CASSRFSGTVGELFF. CDR3 sequence (DNA): TGTGCCAGTAGTCGGTTTAGCGGGACGGTCGGGGAGCTGTTTTTT. The chain employs TRBV19 and TRBJ2-2; 8 bases align to TRBD2. The J segment lost 7 bases and the V segment lost 5 bases, leaving 9 bases of the junction unmatched. The CDR3 spans 15 residues. The V gene's germline CDR1 is LNHDA and CDR2 SQIVND (reference sequence).

This clone was counted once. The chain joins TRBV7-3 to TRBJ2-3; D might be TRBD1 or TRBD2, each matching 5 bases. CDR3 length: 16 residues. Trimming removed 4 bases at V and 0 bases at J, with 14 bases between. Germline CDR1 and CDR2: SGHTA and FQGTGA. The CDR3 sequence: CASSSRDGPSTDTQYF. DNA of the CDR3: TGTGCCAGCAGCTCCCGGGACGGCCCTAGCACAGATACGCAGTATTTT. The whole variable domain, filled in from reference TRBV7-3 and TRBJ2-3, reads GAGVSQTPSNKVTEKGKYVELRCDPISGHTALYWYRQSLGQGPEFLIYFQGTGAADDSGLPNDRFFAVRPEGSVSTLKIQRTERGDSAVYLCASSSRDGPSTDTQYFGPGTRLTVL.

About this clone itself: Other DNA sequences in this sample translate to the same CDR3. V and J are TRBV6-6 and TRBJ2-7; D might be TRBD2 (5 bases). The CDR3 has 15 residues. Germline V gives CDR1 MNHNY, CDR2 SVGAGI (reference sequence). V was clipped by 5 bases and J by 1 base, with 15 bases between them. The CDR3 loop reads CASSPGRGFSYEQYF. CDR3 nucleotide sequence: TGTGCCAGCAGTCCAGGCCGGGGATTTTCCTACGAGCAGTACTTC.

The CDR3 DNA is TGTGCCAGCAGTGACTTCGCTGACGATACGCAGTATTTT. Protein product: CASSDFADDTQYF. The rearrangement uses TRBV6-4 and TRBJ2-3; no reliable D call. Looked up from germline, CDR1 is MRHNA and CDR2 is SNTAGT. This CDR3 is built from 13 residues. V was trimmed by 1 base and J by 6 bases, leaving 8 bases between them.

This clone was recorded a few times. The V gene is TRBV7-2, the J gene TRBJ1-3; 10 bases are shared with TRBD1. The germline V gene encodes CDR1 SGHTA and CDR2 FQGNSA. After removal of 4 bases from V and 0 bases from J, the junction contained 9 bases not matched to a gene. This CDR3 is 18 amino acids long. CDR3 residues: CASSSGTGAFSSGNTIYF. DNA of the CDR3: TGTGCCAGCAGCTCAGGGACAGGGGCCTTCAGCTCTGGAAACACCATATATTTT.

The chain combines TRBV4-1 with TRBJ2-3; 7 nucleotides match TRBD2. This CDR3 comprises 15 residues. CDR1 is MGHRA, CDR2 YSYEKL, per germline. The V and J ends lost 0 bases and 5 bases, in that order; junction bases with no gene match: 5. CDR3 nucleotides: TGCGCCAGCAGCCAAGATCGGGGGGATGTAGATACGCAGTATTTT. This sequence encodes CASSQDRGDVDTQYF.

This clone came up once. The chain employs TRBV7-9 and TRBJ2-2; TRBD2 matches 9 bases. This CDR3 comprises 16 residues. CDR1 SEHNR and CDR2 FQNEAQ come from the germline V gene (reference sequence). J gave up 7 bases and V 3 bases, and 9 bases lay outside the gene matches. The CDR3 loop is CASSFRSGSRDGELFF. DNA of the CDR3: TGTGCCAGCAGCTTCCGTAGCGGGAGTAGGGACGGGGAGCTGTTTTTT.

This sequence joins TRBV7-9 and TRBJ1-1; D is unclear. Germline-derived CDR1 and CDR2 are SEHNR and FQNEAQ (reference sequence). The CDR3 contains 14 residues. The V and J ends lost 1 base and 0 bases respectively, with 6 bases between them. CDR3 in amino acids: CASSLGTVNTEAFF. The CDR3 DNA reads as TGTGCCAGCAGCTTAGGGACGGTGAACACTGAAGCTTTCTTT. Based on the CDR3 plus reference TRBV7-9 and TRBJ1-1, the full variable domain is DTGVSQNPRHKITKRGQNVTFRCDPISEHNRLYWYRQTLGQGPEFLTYFQNEAQLEKSRLLSDRFSAERPKGSFSTLEIQRTEQGDSAMYLCASSLGTVNTEAFFGQGTRLTVV.

CDR3 protein: CASGRDRYEQYF. CDR3 sequence (DNA): TGTGCCAGCGGCAGGGATCGCTACGAGCAGTACTTC. The V call is TRBV12-3 or TRBV12-4, the J call TRBJ2-7; possible D gene TRBD1, 5 bases. The CDR3 spans 12 residues. Trimming shortened V by 8 bases and J by 3 bases, and 11 bases separated the two germline ends.

The chain uses TRBV5-4 and TRBJ2-7, with D unclear. The ends were cut back, 2 bases at V and 4 bases at J, with 10 bases in the middle. Germline lookup yields CDR1 SGHNT and CDR2 YYREEE (reference sequence). The CDR3 totals 13 residues. The CDR3 spells CASSFSSRYEQYF. CDR3 nucleotides: TGTGCCAGCAGCTTTAGCTCGAGGTACGAGCAGTACTTC.

The V gene is TRBV28, the J gene TRBJ1-6; the D gene is possibly TRBD1 (6 bases). V shed 2 bases and J shed 5 bases, with 22 bases lying between them. Germline V gene sequence: CDR1 MDHEN, CDR2 SYDVKM. CDR3 size: 19 residues. The CDR3 is CASSLPSARGAVNNSPLHF. DNA for the CDR3: TGTGCCAGCAGTTTACCCTCGGCCAGGGGAGCCGTTAATAATTCACCCCTCCACTTT. Filled out from reference TRBV28 and TRBJ1-6, the complete variable domain reads DVKVTQSSRYLVKRTGEKVFLECVQDMDHENMFWYRQDPGLGLRLIYFSYDVKMKEKGDIPEGYSVSREKKERFSLILESASTNQTSMYLCASSLPSARGAVNNSPLHFGNGTRLTVT.

The V gene is TRBV21-1, the J gene TRBJ2-7. TRBV21-1 is termed a pseudogene. The length of the CDR3 is 15 residues. The chain's CDR3 is CASSKVRGPWYEQYF. The DNA for the CDR3 is TGTGCCAGCAGCAAAGTTCGGGGGCCGTGGTACGAGCAGTACTTC.

V is TRBV19 and J is TRBJ2-7, with 8 bases matching TRBD2. Germline-derived CDR1 and CDR2 are LNHDA and SQIVND (reference sequence). This CDR3 has 14 amino acids. The junction had 8 bases not matched to a gene; V was cut back by 10 bases and J by 0 bases. The CDR3 is CATASGLDSYEQYF. For the CDR3, the DNA is TGTGCCACTGCCTCGGGACTAGACTCCTACGAGCAGTACTTC. Drawing the rest from reference TRBV19 and TRBJ2-7, the complete variable domain is DGGITQSPKYLFRKEGQNVTLSCEQNLNHDAMYWYRQDPGQGLRLIYYSQIVNDFQKGDIAEGYSVSREKKESFPLTVTSAQKNPTAFYLCATASGLDSYEQYFGPGTRLTVT.

The J gene is TRBJ2-6, the V gene TRBV6-6; D unresolved. Between the trimmed V and J ends, which lost 2 bases and 0 bases, there was a span of 8 bases. This CDR3 has 16 amino acids. In germline, CDR1 is MNHNY, CDR2 SVGAGI (reference sequence). The CDR3 bases are TGTGCCAGCAGTTACCCGAGACTCTCTGGGGCCAACGTCCTGACTTTC. Protein product: CASSYPRLSGANVLTF.

This clone appeared once. The chain recombines TRBV5-1 with TRBJ1-5, with 9 bases fitting TRBD1. V lost 1 base and J lost 7; bases outside the gene matches: 6. Germline values: CDR1 SGHRS, CDR2 YFSETQ. The CDR3 contains 15 residues. The CDR3 is CASSLTGGMGQPQHF. CDR3 coding DNA: TGCGCCAGCAGCTTGACAGGGGGCATGGGGCAGCCCCAGCATTTT.

Worth noting for this clone: An end of the junction does not agree with germline; a read error may underlie this. The chain employs TRBV6-6 and TRBJ1-2; D gene unclear. Germline V CDR1 and CDR2: MNHNY, SVGAGI (reference sequence). The CDR3 spans 9 residues. DNA for the CDR3: TGTGCCAGCAGCCCTCCGGGCCACTTC. Translation gives CASSPPGHF.

The rearrangement links TRBV30 to TRBJ2-1; 14 positions agree with TRBD2. This CDR3 has 16 amino acids. The germline V gene has CDR1 GTSNPN and CDR2 SVGIG (reference sequence). V lost 2 bases to trimming and J lost 7 bases; unmatched junction nucleotides: 7. CDR3 region: CAWSRGTSGSDNEQFF. In DNA form, the CDR3 reads TGTGCCTGGAGTAGGGGGACTAGCGGGAGTGATAATGAGCAGTTCTTC.